The rows below give T cell receptor beta chains drawn from one sample of a study of cytomegalovirus exposure and HLA in healthy donors. Produced via immunoSEQ multiplex PCR; TCRdb's table is partial and in-frame only. The sample lists about 200,000 clones, about 80% occurring once. The sequenced sample was PBMCs. Receptor source: a man aged 35-49 years in good health and CMV-seropositive. The CDR3 runs from the conserved cysteine through the conserved F or W. The D gene is left open where the match is weak. Not every row has a clone size; where given, it reads once, few, many or a size class.

>NA|TRBJ2-2|NA|TRBV19
TGTGCCAGTAGTATAGATAGGGGCCTTGCCAGGACCGGGGAGCTGTTTTTT
CASSIDRGLARTGELFF
>NA|TRBJ2-5|NA|TRBV6-5
TGTGCCAGCAGTCGCGGGCGTAACCAAGAGACCCAGTACTTC
CASSRGRNQETQYF
>NA|TRBJ1-2|NA|TRBV4-1
TGCGCCAGCAGCCAAGCAACCGCAGGGGCTAACTATGGCTACACCTTC
CASSQATAGANYGYTF
>NA|TRBJ2-7|NA|TRBV6-5
TGTGCCAGCAGGGTCACAGGTACCTACGAGCAGTACTTC
CASRVTGTYEQYF
>NA|TRBJ2-5|NA|TRBV27
TGTGCCAGCAGTCCCTCACAGGTGGAGACCCAGTACTTC
CASSPSQVETQYF
>NA|TRBJ2-1|TRBD1|TRBV9
TGTGCCAGCAGCGTACAACCGGGACAGTACAATGAGCAGTTCTTC
CASSVQPGQYNEQFF
>once|TRBJ1-2|NA|TRBV7-6
TGTGCCAGCAGCCCCTCCGGAGACTATGGCTACACCTTC
CASSPSGDYGYTF
>NA|TRBJ2-5|TRBD1|TRBV29-1
TGCAGCGTAGAGACGACAGGGGAACAAGAGACCCAGTACTTC
CSVETTGEQETQYF
>NA|TRBJ1-5|NA|TRBV6-6
TGTGCCAGCACAAATAGCAATCAGCCCCAGCATTTT
CASTNSNQPQHF
>NA|TRBJ1-2|NA|TRBV7-9
TGTGCCAGCACCACCTGGGCCCACAGGGACATGAGCCTATATGGCTACACCTTC
CASTTWAHRDMSLYGYTF
>NA|TRBJ1-1|NA|TRBV25-1
TGTGCCAGCACCCGGGACATCGAAGCTTTCTTT
CASTRDIEAFF
>NA|TRBJ2-5|TRBD1|TRBV9
TGTGCCAGCAGCGAGCGACAGGGCCACCAAGAGACCCAGTACTTC
CASSERQGHQETQYF
>once|TRBJ2-4|NA|TRBV5-1
TGCGCCAGCAGCTCCGGACAGAAATTAGCCAAAAACATTCAGTACTTC
CASSSGQKLAKNIQYF
>NA|TRBJ1-1|NA|TRBV18
TGTGCCAGCTCCCCCCAGAACCCCCGGGACACTGAAGCTTTCTTT
CASSPQNPRDTEAFF
>once|TRBJ1-3|NA|TRBV5-1
TGCGCCAGCAGCCGGGCAGGGGCCGACTCTGGAAACACCATATATTTT
CASSRAGADSGNTIYF
>NA|TRBJ1-1|TRBD1|TRBV7-3
TGTGCCAGCAGCCCCTCCGGGACAGCGAGCCCTTACACTGAAGCTTTCTTT
CASSPSGTASPYTEAFF
>NA|TRBJ1-2|NA|TRBV10-3
TGTGCCATCCAGGACACGACCCGGTTAACTAACTATGGCTACACCTTC
CAIQDTTRLTNYGYTF
>NA|TRBJ1-2|TRBD1|TRBV27
TGTGCCAGCAGTTTATCGCCCGGGACAGCGTATGGCTACACCTTC
CASSLSPGTAYGYTF
>NA|TRBJ2-2|NA|TRBV19
TGTGCCAGTATTTATAGGGCAGGGTCGGTCACCGGGGAGCTGTTTTTT
CASIYRAGSVTGELFF
>once|TRBJ2-2|TRBD2|TRBV5-1
TGCGCCAGCCGACTAGCGGGGAACACCGGGGAGCTGTTTTTT
CASRLAGNTGELFF
>NA|TRBJ1-1|NA|TRBV11-3
TGTGCCAGCAGCCTGCTCGGTAACACTGAAGCTTTCTTT
CASSLLGNTEAFF
>NA|TRBJ2-2|TRBD1|TRBV19
TGTGCCAGTAGTCCGAATCCTTGGGACAGGGCGACCGGGGAGCTGTTTTTT
CASSPNPWDRATGELFF
>NA|TRBJ2-5|TRBD2|TRBV9
TGTGCCAGCAGCGTAGGGGGGGGGACCCAGTACTTC
CASSVGGGTQYF
>NA|TRBJ1-1|NA|TRBV19
TGTGCCAGTAGTATAGAGGGGCTGAACACTGAAGCTTTCTTT
CASSIEGLNTEAFF
>few|TRBJ2-1|NA|TRBV5-1
TGCGCCAGCAGCTTGCAGGACTCTGAGCAGTTCTTC
CASSLQDSEQFF
>NA|TRBJ1-1|TRBD1|TRBV11-2
TGTGCCAGCAGCATGAGGACAGGGGCGATGAACACTGAAGCTTTCTTT
CASSMRTGAMNTEAFF
>NA|TRBJ2-7|TRBD2|TRBV10-1
TGCGCCAGCAGTGAGTTTGCGGGAGTTAACGAGCAGTACTTC
CASSEFAGVNEQYF
>NA|TRBJ2-1|NA|TRBV7-2
TGTGCCAGCAGCCCTCCAGCCGGGAGCTCCTACAATGAGCAGTTCTTC
CASSPPAGSSYNEQFF
>NA|TRBJ1-1|NA|TRBV5-1
TGCGCCAGCAGCTTGGCTTCTGGGGCGAGAGTGAACACTGAAGCTTTCTTT
CASSLASGARVNTEAFF
>once|TRBJ1-5|NA|TRBV7-9
TGTGCCAGCAGCGGGGGCCCAGGGGATCAGCCCCAGCATTTT
CASSGGPGDQPQHF
>NA|TRBJ1-2|NA|TRBV28
TGTGCCAGCAGTTTGGGGGCCGGGAACTATGGCTACACCTTC
CASSLGAGNYGYTF
>NA|TRBJ2-1|NA|TRBV27
TGTGCCAGCACTCTGGCGGGGGCCCCTTCCTACAATGAGCAGTTCTTC
CASTLAGAPSYNEQFF
>NA|TRBJ2-7|TRBD2|TRBV4-1
TGCGCCAGCAGCCAAACTAGCGGGACAGCCTACGAGCAGTACTTC
CASSQTSGTAYEQYF
>NA|TRBJ1-1|TRBD1|TRBV19
TGTGCCAGTAGTATTTCGACAGGGGGAAATACTGAAGCTTTCTTT
CASSISTGGNTEAFF
>NA|TRBJ2-1|TRBD1|TRBV11-3
TGTGCCAGCAGCTTAGGGACAGGGGGCTACAATGAGCAGTTCTTC
CASSLGTGGYNEQFF
>NA|TRBJ2-2|NA|TRBV27
TGTGCCAGCGCCGATCGGCGGGGGCTGAACACCGGGGAGCTGTTTTTT
CASADRRGLNTGELFF
>few|TRBJ2-2|TRBD2|TRBV27
TGTGCCAGCAGGGCTTTGGGGGGGGGCACCGGGGAGCTGTTTTTT
CASRALGGGTGELFF
>NA|TRBJ2-5|TRBD1|TRBV10-3
TGTGCCATCAGTGACCGATCTGGGACAGGGGAAGAGACCCAGTACTTC
CAISDRSGTGEETQYF
>NA|TRBJ1-1|NA|TRBV11-3
TGTGCCAGCAGCGATGCGGGGAACACTGAAGCTTTCTTT
CASSDAGNTEAFF
>few|TRBJ1-5|TRBD1|TRBV28
TGTGCCAGCAGGCAGGGGGTATACAATCAGCCCCAGCATTTT
CASRQGVYNQPQHF
>NA|TRBJ1-1|TRBD1|TRBV19
TGTGCCAGTAGTATCGACAGGGGGCTAATTAACACTGAAGCTTTCTTT
CASSIDRGLINTEAFF
>NA|TRBJ2-3|NA|TRBV9
TGTGCCAGCAGCGTTCACCAGGGGAATACGCAGTATTTT
CASSVHQGNTQYF
>NA|TRBJ2-3|TRBD2|TRBV19
TGTGCCAGTAGCCCTGGGACTAGCGGGATGGCAGATACGCAGTATTTT
CASSPGTSGMADTQYF
>NA|TRBJ2-6|TRBD2|TRBV4-1
TGCGCCAGCAGCCGAACCACTAGCGGAGGCTCTGGGGCCAACGTCCTGACTTTC
CASSRTTSGGSGANVLTF
>NA|TRBJ2-1|NA|TRBV2
TGTGCCAGCACCCTCTCTTTCCTGAGCTCCTACAATGAGCAGTTCTTC
CASTLSFLSSYNEQFF
>NA|TRBJ1-5|NA|TRBV5-5
TGTGCCAGCAGACCGACTCACACGGGTAATCAGCCCCAGCATTTT
CASRPTHTGNQPQHF
>NA|TRBJ1-6|TRBD1|TRBV19
TGTGCCAGTTCGGGACAGGGTTTGACACCCCTCCACTTT
CASSGQGLTPLHF
>NA|TRBJ2-2|NA|TRBV13
TGTGCCAGCAGCCGTCGTGGGGGCATCGGGGAGCTGTTTTTT
CASSRRGGIGELFF
>once|TRBJ2-5|TRBD2|TRBV11-3
TGTGCCAGCAGCCCGGGACTAGCGGAATACCAAGAGACCCAGTACTTC
CASSPGLAEYQETQYF
>NA|TRBJ2-1|NA|TRBV4-2
TGTGCCAGCAGCCAAGATGGGGAGACTAGAGGATTTATTTGGCAGTTCTTC
CASSQDGETRGFIWQFF
>NA|TRBJ2-3|NA|TRBV19
TGTGCCAGTAGTATGCGGAGTCCCACAGATACGCAGTATTTT
CASSMRSPTDTQYF